This T cell receptor beta chain was observed in a study of blood T cell repertoires in COVID-19. Background on the study: Material from acute and convalescent COVID-19 was sourced from the United States, Italy and Spain. Sources were T cells, B-cell-depleted T cells, or PBMCs; the material itself was cDNA or gDNA.

Study processing details: Reference gene primer amplification gave nucleated cell count estimates. The table came from immunoSEQ multiplex PCR; TCRdb's copy has only in-frame clones and leaves some out. That table supplies the V and J calls and clone size; D and trimming were determined from the DNA. This table holds around 95,000 clones, roughly nine tenths found once. Germline V gene data show CDR1 as LNHNV and CDR2 as YYDKDF (reference sequence). Trimming removed 0 bases at V and 7 bases at J, with 12 bases between. The CDR3 is made up of 14 amino acids. The sample comprised peripheral blood. The receptor was derived from a man over 45 with active COVID-19. The V gene is TRBV15, the J gene TRBJ1-2; tentative D call: TRBD1 (5 bases). The CDR3 coding sequence is TGTGCCACCAGCAGAGATCACCAGGGTCTTGGCTACACCTTC. It codes for CATSRDHQGLGYTF.